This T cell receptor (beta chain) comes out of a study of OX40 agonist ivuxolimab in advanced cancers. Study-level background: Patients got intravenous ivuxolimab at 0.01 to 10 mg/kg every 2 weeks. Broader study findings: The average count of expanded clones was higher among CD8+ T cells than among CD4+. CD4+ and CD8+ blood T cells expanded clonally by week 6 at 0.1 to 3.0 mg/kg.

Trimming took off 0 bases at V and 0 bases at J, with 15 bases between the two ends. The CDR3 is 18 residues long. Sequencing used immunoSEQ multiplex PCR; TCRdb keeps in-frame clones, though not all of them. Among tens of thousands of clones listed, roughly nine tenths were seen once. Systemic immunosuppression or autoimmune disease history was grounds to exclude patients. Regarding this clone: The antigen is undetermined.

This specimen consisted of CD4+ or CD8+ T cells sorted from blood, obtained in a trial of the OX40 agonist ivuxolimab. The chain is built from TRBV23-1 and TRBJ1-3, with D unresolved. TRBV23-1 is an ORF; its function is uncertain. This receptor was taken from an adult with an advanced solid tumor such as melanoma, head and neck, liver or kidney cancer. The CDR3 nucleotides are TGCGCCAGCAGTCAATCGGAGTCGCGGGGTCTCTCTGGAAACACCATATATTTT. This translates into CASSQSESRGLSGNTIYF.